This T cell receptor (beta chain) was recovered during a study of CD8 T cells in ankylosing spondylitis. TCRdb independently ran MiXCR on the 5' RACE reads; one entry per CDR3 protein. Among about 360,000 distinct CDR3 sequences listed, roughly 20% were seen once. V gave up 6 bases and J gave up 0 bases; unmatched junction bases: 14. This CDR3 region has 19 residues. The chain couples TRBV12-3 or TRBV12-4 to TRBJ2-6, with 7 positions matching TRBD1. The sample taken for sequencing was blood, either unsorted or a sorted T cell fraction (not recorded which). This sequence originates from a male donor with ankylosing spondylitis or in good health (not recorded which). The CDR3 DNA reads as TGTGCCAGCAGAAGTAGCGACAGGGCCCTTAGCTCTGGGGCCAACGTCCTGACTTTC. This codes for CASRSSDRALSSGANVLTF.